This TCR beta chain was observed in a study of blood T cell repertoires in COVID-19. About the study: Sources were T cells, B-cell-depleted T cells, or PBMCs; the material itself was cDNA or gDNA.

TCRdb's copy holds only in-frame clones and misses some; the assay was immunoSEQ multiplex PCR. The sample carries roughly 87,000 clones, roughly 87% recorded once. Sequencing was performed on peripheral blood. The source of this sequence is a woman aged 80 or over with active COVID-19.

The CDR3 DNA is TGTGCCAGCAGCCAACAGGCCCGTGAGCAGTACTTC. Amino acids: CASSQQAREQYF. The genes are TRBV28 and TRBJ2-7; D is perhaps TRBD1 (5 bases). The CDR3 runs 12 residues. V was trimmed by 6 bases and J by 7 bases, leaving 13 bases between them. CDR1 and CDR2 from the germline V gene are MDHEN and SYDVKM.